The T cell receptor (beta chain) under discussion was sequenced for a study of T cell responses to AZD1222 COVID-19 vaccine. Study results and limitations: In the spike-specific TCR repertoire, nearly half reportedly target unmutated variant regions. Repertoire samples came only from after the peak T cell response. The donor cohort was predominantly white British with a female majority, and clonal diversity may have been underestimated.

TCRdb's table, derived via immunoSEQ multiplex PCR, lists solely in-frame clones and lacks some. The data contain 120,000 or so clones, approximately 85% of them singletons. The CDR3 extends over 16 amino acids. V shed 3 bases, J shed 4 bases, and the junction held 6 bases outside the gene matches. Per germline, CDR1 MNHEY and CDR2 SMNVEV (reference sequence). In regard to this clone: Its target is not known.

The sequencing used peripheral blood, collected on day 0 of AZD1222 vaccination. This clonotype was obtained from an adult in good health. The chain carries TRBV27 and TRBJ2-3; 11 bases match TRBD2. CDR3 protein: CASSFSGRAGADTQYF. As DNA, the CDR3 is TGTGCCAGCAGTTTTAGCGGGAGGGCCGGGGCAGATACGCAGTATTTT.